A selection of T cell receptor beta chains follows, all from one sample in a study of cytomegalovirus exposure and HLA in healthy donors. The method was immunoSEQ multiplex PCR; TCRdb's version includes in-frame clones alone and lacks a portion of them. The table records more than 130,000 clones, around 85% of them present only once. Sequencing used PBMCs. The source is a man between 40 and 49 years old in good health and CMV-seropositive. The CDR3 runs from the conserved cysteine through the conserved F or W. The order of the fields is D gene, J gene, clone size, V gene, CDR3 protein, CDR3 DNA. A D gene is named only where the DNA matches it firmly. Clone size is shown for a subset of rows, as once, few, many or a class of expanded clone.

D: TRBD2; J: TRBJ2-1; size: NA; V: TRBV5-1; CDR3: CASSLTSGLALYNEQFF; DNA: TGCGCCAGCAGCTTGACCTCGGGACTAGCGCTTTACAATGAGCAGTTCTTC
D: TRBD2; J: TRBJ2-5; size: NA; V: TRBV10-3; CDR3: CATGPSGYQETQYF; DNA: TGTGCCACGGGCCCTAGCGGGTACCAAGAGACCCAGTACTTC
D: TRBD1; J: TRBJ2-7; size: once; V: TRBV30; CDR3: CAWNAGTGHYEQYF; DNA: TGTGCCTGGAACGCCGGGACAGGACACTACGAGCAGTACTTC
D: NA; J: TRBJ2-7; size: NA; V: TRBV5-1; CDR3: CASSLQAGNYEQYF; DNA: TGCGCCAGCAGCTTGCAGGCGGGAAACTACGAGCAGTACTTC
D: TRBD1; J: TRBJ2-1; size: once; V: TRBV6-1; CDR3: CASSEQGVYNEQFF; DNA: TGTGCCAGCAGTGAACAGGGGGTGTACAATGAGCAGTTCTTC
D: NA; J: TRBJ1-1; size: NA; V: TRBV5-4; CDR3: CASSPDSAVYTEAFF; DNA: TGTGCCAGCAGCCCTGACAGCGCAGTGTACACTGAAGCTTTCTTT
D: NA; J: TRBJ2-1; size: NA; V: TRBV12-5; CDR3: CASGLVLQGSDRQFF; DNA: TGTGCTAGTGGTTTGGTACTACAGGGCTCCGACCGGCAGTTCTTC
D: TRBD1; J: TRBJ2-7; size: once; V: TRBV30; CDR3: CASRDRGTGEQYF; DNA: TGTGCCAGCCGGGACAGGGGTACGGGCGAGCAGTACTTC
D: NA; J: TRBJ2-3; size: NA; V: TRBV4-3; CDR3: CASSQGGWRDTQYF; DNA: TGCGCCAGCAGCCAGGGCGGGTGGAGAGATACGCAGTATTTT
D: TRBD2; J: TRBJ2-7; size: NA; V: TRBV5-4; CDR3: CASSLGGGSYEQYF; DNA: TGTGCCAGCAGCTTGGGCGGCGGGAGCTACGAGCAGTACTTC
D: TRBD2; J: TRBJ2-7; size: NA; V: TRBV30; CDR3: CAWSPPGGEQYF; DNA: TGTGCCTGGAGTCCTCCGGGGGGCGAGCAGTACTTC
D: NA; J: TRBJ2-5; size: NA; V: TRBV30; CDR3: CAWSRRAETQYF; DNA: TGTGCCTGGAGTCGCAGGGCCGAGACCCAGTACTTC
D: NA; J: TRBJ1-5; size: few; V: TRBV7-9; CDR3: CASSLGSGGNQPQHF; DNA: TGTGCCAGCAGCTTAGGTTCCGGGGGCAATCAGCCCCAGCATTTT
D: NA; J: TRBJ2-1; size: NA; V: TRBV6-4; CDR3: CASSVKESYNEQFF; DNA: TGTGCCAGCAGTGTAAAGGAGTCCTACAATGAGCAGTTCTTC
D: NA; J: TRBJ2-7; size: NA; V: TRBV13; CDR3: CASSLGGPSGEQYF; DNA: TGTGCCAGCAGCTTAGGGGGTCCCTCGGGGGAGCAGTACTTC
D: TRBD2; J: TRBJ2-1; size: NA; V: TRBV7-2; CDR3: CASSLVRRGDEQFF; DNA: TGTGCCAGCAGCTTAGTACGACGGGGGGATGAGCAGTTCTTC